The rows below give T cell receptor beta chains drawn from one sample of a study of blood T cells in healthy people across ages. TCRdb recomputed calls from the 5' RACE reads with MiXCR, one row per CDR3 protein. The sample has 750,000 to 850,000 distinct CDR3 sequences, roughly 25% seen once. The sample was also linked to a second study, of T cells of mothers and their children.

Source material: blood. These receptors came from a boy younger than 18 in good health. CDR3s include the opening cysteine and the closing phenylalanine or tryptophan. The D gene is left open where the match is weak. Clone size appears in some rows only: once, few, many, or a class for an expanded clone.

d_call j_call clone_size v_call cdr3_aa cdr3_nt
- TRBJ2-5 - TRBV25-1 CASSDKTVQETQYF TGTGCCAGCAGTGATAAGACAGTACAAGAGACCCAGTACTTC
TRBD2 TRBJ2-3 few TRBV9 CASSPGTSGATDTQYF TGTGCCAGCAGCCCCGGGACTAGCGGGGCCACAGATACGCAGTATTTT
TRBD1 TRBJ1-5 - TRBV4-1 CASSQDWDSLNQPQHF TGCGCCAGCAGCCAAGATTGGGACAGCCTTAATCAGCCCCAGCATTTT
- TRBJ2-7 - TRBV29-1 CSGLRSNEQYF TGCAGCGGCCTCCGCAGCAACGAGCAGTACTTC
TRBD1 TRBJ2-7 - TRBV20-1 CSAREQGAHEQYF TGCAGTGCTAGGGAGCAGGGGGCCCACGAGCAGTACTTC
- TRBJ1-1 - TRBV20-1 CSARDQGRGTEAFF TGCAGTGCTAGAGATCAGGGTCGGGGCACTGAAGCTTTCTTT
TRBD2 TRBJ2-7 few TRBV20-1 CSARVLGRDEQYF TGCAGTGCTAGAGTCTTGGGGAGGGACGAGCAGTACTTC
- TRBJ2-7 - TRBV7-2 CASGKAPYEQYF TGTGCCAGCGGGAAGGCCCCCTACGAGCAGTACTTC
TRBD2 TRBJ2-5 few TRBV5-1 CASSLVGGAEETQYF TGCGCCAGCAGCTTGGTCGGGGGGGCGGAAGAGACCCAGTACTTC
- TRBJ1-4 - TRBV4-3 CASSQDWAPEGKLFF TGCGCCAGCAGCCAAGACTGGGCCCCAGAGGGAAAACTGTTTTTT
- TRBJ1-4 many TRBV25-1 CASSEQGGHEKLFF TGTGCCAGCAGCGAACAGGGTGGGCATGAAAAACTGTTTTTT
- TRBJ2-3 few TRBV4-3 CASSQDRTFADTQYF TGCGCCAGCAGCCAAGATCGAACGTTTGCAGATACGCAGTATTTT
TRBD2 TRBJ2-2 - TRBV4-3 CASSPKDGGDTGELFF TGCGCCAGCAGCCCAAAGGACGGGGGGGACACCGGGGAGCTGTTTTTT